Following are 2 T cell receptor beta chains from one sample sequenced in a study of T cells in Graves' hyperthyroidism and ophthalmopathy. Amplified TCR beta CDR3 regions came from RNA transcripts. HTBI primers drove first-round RT-PCR of the TCR CDR3. TCRdb ran MiXCR on the multiplex PCR reads and lists one entry per CDR3 protein. Altogether approximately 490,000 distinct CDR3 sequences are present, approximately 23% being singletons, with the ten largest covering approximately 49%. The sample was blood. Source of these receptors: a woman between 70 and 85 years old with Graves' ophthalmopathy.

The rearrangement links TRBV4-1 to TRBJ2-5; 12 nucleotides line up with TRBD2. The CDR3 totals 16 residues. CDR1 and CDR2 (germline): MGHRA, YSYEKL. J lost 6 bases, V lost 0 bases, and 5 bases had no gene match. The CDR3 nucleotides are TGCGCCAGCAGCCAAGATCTAGGACTAGCGGGACAGACCCAGTACTTC. It encodes CASSQDLGLAGQTQYF.

The CDR3 nucleotides are TGTGCCAGCAGTCTAACTGACAGGGCTCTCACTGAAGCTTTCTTT. Amino acids: CASSLTDRALTEAFF. The chain carries TRBV28 and TRBJ1-1; 7 nucleotides agree with TRBD1. V was pared by 5 bases and J by 4 bases, with 10 bases of the junction left unmatched. The CDR3 runs 15 residues. Germline V gene sequence: CDR1 MDHEN, CDR2 SYDVKM. Drawing the rest from reference TRBV28 and TRBJ1-1, the complete variable domain is DVKVTQSSRYLVKRTGEKVFLECVQDMDHENMFWYRQDPGLGLRLIYFSYDVKMKEKGDIPEGYSVSREKKERFSLILESASTNQTSMYLCASSLTDRALTEAFFGQGTRLTVV.